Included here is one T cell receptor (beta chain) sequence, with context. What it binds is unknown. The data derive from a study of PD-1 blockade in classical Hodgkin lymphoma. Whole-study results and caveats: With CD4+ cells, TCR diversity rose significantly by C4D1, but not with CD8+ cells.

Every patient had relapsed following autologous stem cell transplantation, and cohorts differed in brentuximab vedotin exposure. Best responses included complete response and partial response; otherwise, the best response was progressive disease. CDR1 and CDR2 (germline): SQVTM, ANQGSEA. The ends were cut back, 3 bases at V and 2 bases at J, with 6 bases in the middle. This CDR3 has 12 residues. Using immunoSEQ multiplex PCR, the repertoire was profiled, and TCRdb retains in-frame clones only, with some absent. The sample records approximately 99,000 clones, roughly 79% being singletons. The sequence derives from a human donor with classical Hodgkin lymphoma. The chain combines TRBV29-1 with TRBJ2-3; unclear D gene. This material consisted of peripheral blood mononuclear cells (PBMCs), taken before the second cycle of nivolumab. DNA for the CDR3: TGCAGCGTTGACCGAAACACAGATACGCAGTATTTT. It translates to CSVDRNTDTQYF.